This T cell receptor (beta chain) was obtained from a study of T-cell memory formation after mild COVID-19. Study outcomes and limitations: CD4+ contracting clones were found mainly in CM and EM, and CD8+ ones in EMRA. Some clones that responded were present in memory (sampled pre-infection), which suggests cross-reactive memory joined. Clones that got smaller from day 15 to 85 had even CD4/CD8, while clones growing later tipped toward CD4+.

TCRdb reprocessed the 5' RACE reads via MiXCR and lists one record per CDR3 protein. Of 550,000 to 600,000 distinct CDR3 sequences in the sample, around a sixth were seen once. About this clonotype itself: Its target is not known.

The CDR3 has 17 residues. Germline CDR1 reads LNHDA; CDR2 reads SQIVND (reference sequence). Deletions cut 4 bases from V and 2 bases from J, with 18 bases between. The rearrangement links TRBV19 to TRBJ1-3; no firm D call. Sequencing was carried out using PBMCs or a T cell subset sorted from them (not recorded which). The clonotype comes from an adult woman who had mild COVID-19 (a few samples of this study predate the infection). Cell type and time point are not known. The DNA for the CDR3 is TGTGCCAGTAGTACTCGCAACACCGGGTTAACTGGAAACACCATATATTTT. Translated, it gives CASSTRNTGLTGNTIYF.